This T cell receptor beta chain was sequenced in a study of blood T cell repertoires in COVID-19. About the study: COVID-19 samples, acute and convalescent, were from the United States, Italy and Spain. T cells, B-cell-depleted T cells, or PBMCs supplied cDNA or gDNA.

As handled by the study authors: Using reference gene primer amplification, nucleated cell counts were estimated. The table came from immunoSEQ multiplex PCR; TCRdb's copy has only in-frame clones and leaves some out. That table is the source of V, J and clone size, and D and trimming were worked out from the DNA. Seen here are around 280,000 clones, around four fifths observed once, and the top ten hold approximately 4.1%. The germline V gene has CDR1 SNHLY and CDR2 FYNNEI. The CDR3 length is 12 residues. The V end lost 5 bases, the J end lost 4 bases, and 8 bases lay between the germline ends. This TCR was recovered from a woman aged 45-65 years with active or convalescent COVID-19. The sequencing input was peripheral blood. V gene TRBV2 combines with J gene TRBJ1-2, with D perhaps matching TRBD1 (6 bases). This chain's CDR3 is CASSNRAYGYTF. The CDR3 nucleotides read TGTGCCAGCAGTAACAGGGCCTATGGCTACACCTTC.